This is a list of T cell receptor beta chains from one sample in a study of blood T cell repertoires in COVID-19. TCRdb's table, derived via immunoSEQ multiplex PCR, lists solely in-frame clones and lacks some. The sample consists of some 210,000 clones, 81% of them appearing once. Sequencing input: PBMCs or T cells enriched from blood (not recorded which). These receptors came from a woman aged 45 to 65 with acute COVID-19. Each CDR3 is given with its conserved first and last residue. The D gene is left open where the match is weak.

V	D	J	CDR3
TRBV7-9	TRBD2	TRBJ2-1	CASSLVRLAEDNEQFF
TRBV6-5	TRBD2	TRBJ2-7	CASSYQAGGTVEQYF
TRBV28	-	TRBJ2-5	CASSFRGFDHETQYF
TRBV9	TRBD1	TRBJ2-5	CASSEQGARETQYF
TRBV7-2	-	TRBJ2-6	CASSLRGGANVLTF
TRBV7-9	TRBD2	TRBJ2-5	CASSQGASGRIFQETQYF
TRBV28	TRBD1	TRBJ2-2	CASSIYGTGGSGELFF
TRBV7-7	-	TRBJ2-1	CASSPLSGPYNEQFF
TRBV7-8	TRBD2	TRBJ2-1	CASSLGPGLAGGRGFF
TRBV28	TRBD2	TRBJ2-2	CASSYPLRLAGGNTGELFF
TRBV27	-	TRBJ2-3	CASSLGTDTQYF
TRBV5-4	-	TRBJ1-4	CASSPGGSGEKLFF
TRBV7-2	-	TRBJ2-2	CASSLDRNTGELFF
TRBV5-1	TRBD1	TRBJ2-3	CASSPGGTGGTDTQYF
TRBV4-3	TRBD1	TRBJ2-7	CASSQETGASYEQYF
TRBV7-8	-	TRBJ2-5	CASSSQETQYF
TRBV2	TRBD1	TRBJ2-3	CASRAGGSGTDTQYF
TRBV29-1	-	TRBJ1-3	CSLKGAGNTIYF
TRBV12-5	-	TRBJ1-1	CASGTGQQTEAFF
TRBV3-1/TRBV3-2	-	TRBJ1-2	CASSQDRRVPGYTF
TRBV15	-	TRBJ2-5	CATSRDRAQETQYF
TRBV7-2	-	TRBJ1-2	CASSLGPRTNYGYTF
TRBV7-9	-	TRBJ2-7	CASEDYAYEQYF
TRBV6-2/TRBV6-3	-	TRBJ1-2	CASSQQGPYGYTF
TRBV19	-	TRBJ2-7	CASSIASSYEQYF
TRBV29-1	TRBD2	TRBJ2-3	CSVTTSGDPTDTQYF
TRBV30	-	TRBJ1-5	CAWSVGRSQPQHF
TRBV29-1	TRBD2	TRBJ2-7	CSVLPVAGGYEQYF
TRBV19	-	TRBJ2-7	CASSIGTRAYEQYF
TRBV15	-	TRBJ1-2	CATSSPGTSSKANYGYTF
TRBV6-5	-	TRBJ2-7	CASSYSKGTYEQYF
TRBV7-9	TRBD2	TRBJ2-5	CASSLFSNSGGGGETQYF
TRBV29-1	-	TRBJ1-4	CSVEDQRTANEKLFF
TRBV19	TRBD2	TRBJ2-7	CASSSGGPYEQYF